A single sample is the source of the 12 T cell receptor beta chains below, sequenced in a study of T cell responses to AZD1222 COVID-19 vaccine. Assay: immunoSEQ multiplex PCR; the TCRdb copy retains only in-frame clones and omits some. The profile covers around 94,000 clones, with roughly 89% appearing a single time and 3.7% taken by the ten largest. The sample was peripheral blood, taken on day 0 of AZD1222 vaccination. The receptors shown here come from an adult in good health.

V gene TRBV5-6 combines with J gene TRBJ1-4; D unclear. The CDR3 is made up of 13 amino acids. CDR1 is SGHDT and CDR2 is YYEEEE in the germline V gene. Trimming left V 2 bases short and J 8 bases short, with 10 bases between. Here the CDR3 DNA reads TGTGCCAGCAGCTTAGGTTCCGTCGAAAAACTGTTTTTT. Translated: CASSLGSVEKLFF.

CDR3 coding DNA: TGTGCCAGCAGCGTAGATAGGGGAGAGCAGTACTTC. Residues: CASSVDRGEQYF. V and J are TRBV9 and TRBJ2-7; possible D gene TRBD1, 5 bases. Deletions cut 0 bases from V and 7 bases from J, with 8 bases between. Per the germline V gene, CDR1 is SGDLS and CDR2 is YYNGEE. The CDR3 is made up of 12 amino acids.

CDR3: CASSRGGGYGYTF. The DNA for the CDR3 is TGTGCCAGCAGTCGCGGAGGCGGCTATGGCTACACCTTC. The genes are TRBV6-5 and TRBJ1-2; D gene uncertain. Trimming left V 5 bases short and J 4 bases short, with 11 bases between. The CDR3 totals 13 residues. Germline CDR1 MNHEY, CDR2 SVGAGI.

The CDR3 region has the DNA TGTGCCAGCCGGCAGCTGCCTGCCGACTACAATGAGCAGTTCTTC. Its translation is CASRQLPADYNEQFF. The chain employs TRBV6-5 and TRBJ2-1; D is unclear. This CDR3 has 15 residues. CDR1 is MNHEY and CDR2 is SVGAGI in the germline V gene. V was shortened by 8 bases and J by 3 bases, with 17 bases between the two germline ends.

The V gene is TRBV6-1, the J gene TRBJ1-6; no reliable D call. Germline V CDR1 and CDR2: MNHNS, SASEGT. Trimming took 2 bases from V and 1 from J, leaving 6 bases between them. The CDR3 extends over 15 amino acids. This chain's CDR3 is CASSEKVSYNSPLHF. CDR3 in DNA: TGTGCCAGCAGTGAAAAGGTTTCCTATAATTCACCCCTCCACTTT.

The chain couples TRBV9 to TRBJ2-1; TRBD1 matches at 7 bases. This CDR3 contains 16 residues. From germline, CDR1 is SGDLS and CDR2 YYNGEE. Trimming at V came to 3 bases and at J to 3 bases, leaving 9 bases not matched to a gene. The CDR3 sequence is CASSAGTGAIYNEQFF. For the CDR3, the DNA is TGTGCCAGCAGCGCGGGCACAGGGGCTATCTACAATGAGCAGTTCTTC.

V is TRBV15 and J is TRBJ1-1, with a weak D call TRBD1 (5 bases). Trimming left V 1 base short and J 1 base short, with 16 bases between. There are 17 residues in the CDR3. Germline CDR1 LNHNV, CDR2 YYDKDF (reference sequence). DNA of the CDR3: TGTGCCACCAGCAGAGGGGGGAGGGAACTTTGGAACACTGAAGCTTTCTTT. It is translated as CATSRGGRELWNTEAFF.

This rearrangement joins TRBV30 to TRBJ2-5, with a weak D call TRBD1 (5 bases). The CDR3 runs 14 residues. Trimming took 2 bases from V and 3 from J, leaving 13 bases between them. Germline loops: CDR1 GTSNPN, CDR2 SVGIG (reference sequence). CDR3 in DNA: TGTGCCTGGAGTAAGGGGTATGCAGAAGAGACCCAGTACTTC. Translation gives CAWSKGYAEETQYF.

The V and J genes are TRBV4-1 and TRBJ1-3; D not resolved. The CDR3 totals 19 residues. V shed 1 base and J shed 0 bases, with 19 bases lying between them. Germline loops: CDR1 MGHRA, CDR2 YSYEKL. The CDR3 sequence: CASSQARGRKSSSGNTIYF. CDR3 DNA: TGCGCCAGCAGCCAAGCCCGGGGTCGAAAATCGAGCTCTGGAAACACCATATATTTT.

The J gene is TRBJ1-5, the V gene TRBV12-5; 9 nucleotides align to TRBD1. V lost 0 bases, J lost 7 bases, and 7 bases stayed unmatched. This CDR3 is built from 16 residues. Per the germline V gene, CDR1 is LGHNT and CDR2 is FRNRAP. The CDR3 nucleotides read TGTGCTAGTGGTTTGGTAGTGGGGACAGGGTTACAGCCCCAGCATTTT. This codes for CASGLVVGTGLQPQHF. Based on the CDR3 plus reference TRBV12-5 and TRBJ1-5, the full variable domain is DARVTQTPRHKVTEMGQEVTMRCQPILGHNTVFWYRQTMMQGLELLAYFRNRAPLDDSGMPKDRFSAEMPDATLATLKIQPSEPRDSAVYFCASGLVVGTGLQPQHFGDGTRLSIL.

The genes are TRBV7-9 and TRBJ1-2; D may be TRBD1 (5 bases). Trimming cost V 10 bases and J 3 bases, with 15 bases left between them. Germline-derived CDR1 and CDR2 are SEHNR and FQNEAQ (reference sequence). The CDR3 has 13 residues. CDR3 residues: CATARGTDYGYTF. CDR3 nucleotides: TGTGCCACCGCCCGCGGGACGGACTATGGCTACACCTTC.

This clone appeared a single time. The chain uses TRBV5-6 and TRBJ1-5, with TRBD1 matching over 9 bases. The CDR3 runs 16 residues. Germline assignment: CDR1 SGHDT and CDR2 YYEEEE. V lost 4 bases to trimming and J lost 2 bases; unmatched junction nucleotides: 7. This chain's CDR3 is CASSLQTGGGNQPQHF. The DNA of the CDR3 is TGTGCCAGCAGCCTACAGACAGGGGGAGGCAATCAGCCCCAGCATTTT. Full variable domain (remainder filled in from reference TRBV5-6 and TRBJ1-5): DAGVTQSPTHLIKTRGQQVTLRCSPKSGHDTVSWYQQALGQGPQFIFQYYEEEERQRGNFPDRFSGHQFPNYSSELNVNALLLGDSALYLCASSLQTGGGNQPQHFGDGTRLSIL.